The sequence of this T cell receptor (beta chain) was determined in a study of blood T cell repertoires in COVID-19 (dated by TCRdb to between 2020 and 2021). The study in broad terms: The collaborator samples originated in the United States, Italy and Spain and spanned the acute and convalescent phases of COVID-19. Nearly every sample came with metadata listing a de-identified subject ID, COVID-19 status, age in years and sex. The material from the prospective study consisted of cDNA or gDNA derived from T cells, B-cell-depleted T cells, or PBMCs. Where HLA class I and class II types were available, the types were taken from metadata supplied by the sample provider, not from assay-based typing. The samples were drawn from the first 160 participants of the ongoing ImmuneRACE study and from some 1,300 subjects provided by 6 global collaborators. Deeply sampled blood TCRbeta repertoires from subjects exposed to, actively infected with, or recovered from COVID-19 were included in the dataset. The repertoires were released in a freely available public database intended as a resource for research on the immune response to SARS-CoV-2. Broader findings and caveats from the paper: Clinical and demographic metadata were provided uncurated, with the amount varying by source and participant.

Another Seattle source contributed samples from volunteer blood donors who had recovered from COVID-19. Collaborating institutions collected whole blood in K2EDTA tubes following their own protocols. For TCRbeta analysis, collaborators shipped samples as frozen whole blood, isolated PBMCs, or DNA extracted from either of those sample types. TCRbeta CDR3 regions were amplified from genomic DNA using the immunoSEQ Assay, a bias-controlled multiplex PCR. Concerning the study's data processing: Nucleated cell counts per sample were estimated from amplification of reference gene primers within the assay. Sequence reads were collapsed and filtered to measure the absolute abundance of every unique TCRbeta CDR3 rearrangement. Productive Simpson clonality was computed per sample as the square root of Simpson's diversity index over productive rearrangements. TCRdb took this table from immuneACCESS and kept in-frame rearrangements with V and J called. Such tables lack part of the clones; where checked against another copy, unresolved V genes explain under half of the gap, and the rest is unexplained. That table gives V, J and clone size, and the DNA gave D and trimming. The sample table contains about 240,000 clones; only one count was recorded for approximately 83% of them. The ten largest account for roughly 1.9% of the sample.

Concerning this clone itself: Its antigen has not been determined. Per-nucleotide qualities are absent, and no much larger clonotype sits a single base away.

Sequenced input: peripheral blood. The receptor was isolated from a man younger than 40 who had recovered from COVID-19.

This receptor has the CDR3 CASSPYLDTGELFF. The DNA sequence is as follows: TGTGCCAGCTCACCCTACTTGGACACCGGGGAGCTGTTTTTT. This chain is built from TRBV18 and TRBJ2-2; the D gene remains uncertain. A distance of 8 bases separates the germline ends of V and J, which lose 3 bases and 3 bases respectively. As encoded in the germline V gene, CDR1 is KGHSH while CDR2 is LQKENI. The cysteine opens and the phenylalanine closes a CDR3 of 14 amino acids. Here the CDR3 DNA is all that survives: 42 bases in frame from base 1.